One sample yielded the 19 T cell receptor beta chains listed below, sequenced in a study of beta chain features in type 1 diabetes. The entirety of the isolated RNA underwent reverse transcription, so expressed TCRB transcripts were sequenced. Profiled with immunoSEQ multiplex PCR; TCRdb holds only in-frame clones, not every one. The table shows fewer than 250,000 clones, with roughly an eighth occurring only once. The sequencing input was naive CD4+ T cells from blood. Receptors were obtained from a middle-aged woman in good health.

This clone was seen a few times. The chain recombines TRBV5-4 with TRBJ2-3, with 16 bases identical to TRBD2. Germline-derived CDR1 and CDR2 are SGHNT and YYREEE (reference sequence). The CDR3 length is 17 residues. The junction had 5 bases not matched to a gene; V was cut back by 4 bases and J by 3 bases. As DNA, the CDR3 is TGTGCCAGCAGCCGGGGACTAGCGGGGGGGGATACAGATACGCAGTATTTT. It translates to CASSRGLAGGDTDTQYF.

This chain joins TRBV19 and TRBJ1-1; TRBD1 might be the D (6 bases). The CDR3 length is 15 residues. The V and J ends lost 4 bases and 5 bases respectively, with 17 bases between them. Germline loops: CDR1 LNHDA, CDR2 SQIVND (reference sequence). For the CDR3, the DNA is TGTGCCAGTAGTACGCTCGTCCCAGGGGAAACTGAAGCTTTCTTT. It yields the protein CASSTLVPGETEAFF.

The gene calls are TRBV7-2 and TRBJ1-1; D is unclear. Germline V gene lookup returns CDR1 SGHTA and CDR2 FQGNSA. V was pared by 3 bases and J by 4 bases, with 9 bases between. The CDR3 is made up of 13 amino acids. CDR3 in amino acids: CASSFEQSTEAFF. DNA of the CDR3: TGTGCCAGCAGCTTTGAGCAAAGCACTGAAGCTTTCTTT. Variable domain in full (rest from reference TRBV7-2 and TRBJ1-1): GAGVSQSPSNKVTEKGKDVELRCDPISGHTALYWYRQSLGQGLEFLIYFQGNSAPDKSGLPSDRFSAERTGGSVSTLTIQRTQQEDSAVYLCASSFEQSTEAFFGQGTRLTVV.

The V call is TRBV4-3, the J call TRBJ1-3; 8 bases fit TRBD1. Trimming at V came to 2 bases and at J to 4 bases, leaving 4 bases not matched to a gene. CDR1 LGHNA and CDR2 YSLEER come from the germline V gene. This CDR3 has 15 amino acids. The CDR3 loop is CASSQLQGAGNTIYF. CDR3 coding DNA: TGCGCCAGCAGCCAACTTCAGGGGGCGGGAAACACCATATATTTT.

As to this clone: One end of the junction fails to match germline, which may point to a read error. This chain uses TRBV7-7 with TRBJ2-7; 8 nucleotides match TRBD2. Germline V lookup: CDR1 SSHAT, CDR2 FNYEAQ (reference sequence). This CDR3 region has 14 residues. CDR3 nucleotide sequence: TGTGCTAGCAGCCCGGGACTAGTGGGAAGCGAGCAGTACTTC. It codes for CASSPGLVGSEQYF.

This clone has ten or more counts. V gene TRBV15 combines with J gene TRBJ1-4; TRBD1 is a possible D gene (5 bases). The CDR3 sequence is 17 residues long. V was cut by 0 bases and J by 7 bases, with 18 bases left in between. The germline V gene has CDR1 LNHNV and CDR2 YYDKDF (reference sequence). CDR3 coding DNA: TGTGCCACCAGCAGAGATCGGGGGTCCGGGAGTGGTGAAAAACTGTTTTTT. This sequence encodes CATSRDRGSGSGEKLFF.

This clone was observed a few times. The CDR3 bases are TGTGCCAGCAGCTTAGAAAGGAGGGATGAGACCCAGTACTTC. As protein: CASSLERRDETQYF. V is TRBV5-4 and J is TRBJ2-5; a weak D match, TRBD2 (6 bases). Germline V gene lookup returns CDR1 SGHNT and CDR2 YYREEE (reference sequence). Trimming stripped 2 bases from V and 5 bases from J, with 13 bases between. CDR3 length equals 14 residues.

The sample holds a few counts of this clone. The chain recombines TRBV28 with TRBJ2-7; 7 bases line up with TRBD1. The germline V gene has CDR1 MDHEN and CDR2 SYDVKM. Germline trimming cut 4 bases from V and 0 bases from J; bases unmatched to any gene: 6. The CDR3 contains 15 residues. CDR3 bases: TGTGCCAGCAGTTCCTCGACAGGGAACTCCTACGAGCAGTACTTC. It specifies CASSSSTGNSYEQYF.

The J gene is TRBJ1-1, the V gene TRBV6-5; D is ambiguous. Germline CDR1 reads MNHEY; CDR2 reads SVGAGI. The CDR3 has 13 residues. Trimming took 7 bases from V and 2 from J, leaving 11 bases between them. This chain's CDR3 is CASNRGENTEAFF. CDR3 in DNA: TGTGCCAGCAATCGGGGAGAAAACACTGAAGCTTTCTTT.

In its sample, this clone was seen a few times. The chain employs TRBV19 and TRBJ1-1; 9 nucleotides agree with TRBD1. The CDR3 consists of 14 residues. The trim removed 3 bases at V and 4 bases at J, leaving 3 bases unmatched. Per the germline V gene, CDR1 is LNHDA and CDR2 is SQIVND (reference sequence). This chain's CDR3 is CASSMGTGTTEAFF. The CDR3 region has the DNA TGTGCCAGTAGTATGGGGACAGGGACCACTGAAGCTTTCTTT.

This clone has a handful of counts. The chain employs TRBV5-1 and TRBJ2-7; a weak D match, TRBD2 (5 bases). Germline V lookup: CDR1 SGHRS, CDR2 YFSETQ. Trimming took 3 bases from V and 2 from J, leaving 9 bases between them. The CDR3 loop spans 13 amino acids. The CDR3 region has the DNA TGCGCCAGCAGCTCCCCCGGGACCTACGAGCAGTACTTC. Translated: CASSSPGTYEQYF.

This clone was picked up a small number of times. This chain links TRBV11-2 with TRBJ1-6; D unclear. The CDR3 consists of 18 residues. The germline gives CDR1 SGHAT, CDR2 FQNNGV. V gave up 5 bases and J gave up 3 bases, with 20 bases separating them. The CDR3 loop is CASSRALPSGSYNSPLHF. Written as DNA, the CDR3 is TGTGCCAGCAGCCGTGCACTACCTTCCGGGAGCTATAATTCACCCCTCCACTTT.

This clone was observed a few times. Written as DNA, the CDR3 is TGTGCCAGCAGTCCAGAACTAGGAGTTGAGACCCAGTACTTC. Encoded protein: CASSPELGVETQYF. The rearrangement links TRBV2 to TRBJ2-5; maybe TRBD2 (5 bases). The CDR3 extends over 14 amino acids. From germline, CDR1 is SNHLY and CDR2 FYNNEI. Trimming removed 5 bases from V and 5 bases from J, with 15 bases in between.

The V call is TRBV2, the J call TRBJ1-2, with 8 bases that match TRBD1. This CDR3 comprises 17 residues. The trim removed 6 bases at V and 3 bases at J, leaving 15 bases unmatched. Germline CDR1 is SNHLY and CDR2 is FYNNEI. The CDR3 bases are TGTGCCAGCAGGTACCTTTCCCCGACAGGGGAGGACTATGGCTACACCTTC. Its protein product is CASRYLSPTGEDYGYTF.

The V call is TRBV7-2, the J call TRBJ1-6; D unresolved. Trimming removed 3 bases at V and 13 bases at J, with 13 bases between. There are 13 residues in the CDR3. CDR1 is SGHTA, CDR2 FQGNSA, per germline. CDR3 in DNA: TGTGCCAGCAGCTTCCGTAAAATCGTTCCCCTCCACTTT. Translation: CASSFRKIVPLHF.

The genes are TRBV28 and TRBJ2-7, with TRBD1 matching over 12 bases. Per germline, CDR1 MDHEN and CDR2 SYDVKM. This CDR3 is 17 amino acids long. With V trimmed by 1 base and J by 4 bases, 8 bases remained unmatched. The CDR3 reads CASSLSGQGARVYEQYF. The CDR3 nucleotides are TGTGCCAGCAGTTTATCGGGACAGGGGGCGCGGGTGTACGAGCAGTACTTC.

This clone was found a few times. The chain has TRBV7-2 and TRBJ2-7, with D unresolved. CDR1 and CDR2 (germline): SGHTA, FQGNSA. V lost 1 base and J 6 bases, leaving 7 bases between the germline ends. The CDR3 has 12 amino acids. The CDR3 loop reads CASSLGGAEQYF. CDR3 sequence (DNA): TGTGCCAGCAGCTTAGGAGGTGCCGAGCAGTACTTC.

This clone was found a few times. This chain links TRBV19 with TRBJ2-3; tentatively, D is TRBD1 (6 bases). Germline CDR1 LNHDA, CDR2 SQIVND (reference sequence). This CDR3 is built from 16 residues. Trimming took off 7 bases at V and 0 bases at J, with 17 bases between the two ends. As DNA, the CDR3 is TGTGCCAGTACCGACGATCTACAGGGAAGCACAGATACGCAGTATTTT. Its protein is CASTDDLQGSTDTQYF.

This clone has more than one count but fewer than ten. The chain employs TRBV5-6 and TRBJ2-2; D gene uncertain. From germline, CDR1 is SGHDT and CDR2 YYEEEE. V was clipped by 4 bases and J by 2 bases, with 9 bases between them. The CDR3 length is 14 residues. The CDR3 spells CASSRDTNTGELFF. DNA of the CDR3: TGTGCCAGCAGCCGAGACACCAACACCGGGGAGCTGTTTTTT.